The 7 T cell receptor beta chains below were found in one sample sequenced in a study of cytomegalovirus exposure and HLA in healthy donors. A multiplex PCR was run with 60 Vbeta primers and 13 Jbeta primers. Profiling relied on immunoSEQ multiplex PCR, and the TCRdb table lists in-frame clones only, not all of them. The data contain 250,000 to 350,000 clones, 80% of them singletons. Sample: PBMCs. The receptors come from a girl aged 2 to 9 in good health and CMV-seronegative.

The V call is TRBV7-9, the J call TRBJ1-4; perhaps TRBD1 as D (6 bases). Trimming cost V 4 bases and J 5 bases, with 17 bases left between them. Per the germline V gene, CDR1 is SEHNR and CDR2 is FQNEAQ (reference sequence). The CDR3 has 16 residues. The CDR3 DNA sequence: TGTGCCAGCAGCTCCCCTTCTGGGACAATGAATGAAAAACTGTTTTTT. Amino acids: CASSSPSGTMNEKLFF.

The V gene is TRBV19, the J gene TRBJ2-1; weak D call: TRBD2 (5 bases). V was pared by 4 bases and J by 7 bases, with 20 bases between. The CDR3 consists of 16 residues. CDR1 and CDR2 (germline): LNHDA, SQIVND (reference sequence). For the CDR3, the DNA is TGTGCCAGTAGTAAAGTTGTCGACTACTCAAAGAATGAGCAGTTCTTC. Translating it yields CASSKVVDYSKNEQFF.

V is TRBV2 and J is TRBJ2-5, with 9 positions matching TRBD2. The J call may be incorrect, as the DNA end agrees better with TRBJ2-7. Germline loops: CDR1 SNHLY, CDR2 FYNNEI. The CDR3 covers 13 residues. In DNA, the CDR3 is TGTGCCAGCACCCAGCGGGAGGCGTACGAGCAGTACTTC. It yields the protein CASTQREAYEQYF.

A word on this clone: Relative to the germline gene, one junction end is altered; a read error may explain this. The V and J genes are TRBV13 and TRBJ2-2; 11 positions match TRBD1. This CDR3 has 16 residues. CDR1 is PRHDT, CDR2 FYEKMQ, per germline (reference sequence). The CDR3 reads CAGSAPGQGAVGELFF. The CDR3 DNA reads TGTGCCGGCAGCGCACCAGGACAGGGGGCGGTCGGGGAGCTGTTTTTT. Filled out from reference TRBV13 and TRBJ2-2, the complete variable domain reads AAGVIQSPRHLIKEKRETATLKCYPIPRHDTVYWYQQGPGQDPQFLISFYEKMQSDKGSIPDRFSAQQFSDYHSELNMSSLELGDSALYFCAGSAPGQGAVGELFFGEGSRLTVL.

V is TRBV6-1 and J is TRBJ1-1, with a possible D match to TRBD1 (6 bases). The germline V and J ends were trimmed by 9 bases and 4 bases, with 18 bases remaining between them. The CDR3 contains 14 residues. Germline V gene data show CDR1 as MNHNS and CDR2 as SASEGT. The CDR3 spells CASTGKFFSTEAFF. As DNA, the CDR3 is TGTGCCAGTACAGGGAAGTTCTTTAGCACTGAAGCTTTCTTT.

The gene calls are TRBV2 and TRBJ1-5, with 8 positions matching TRBD1. V lost 5 bases and J lost 7; bases outside the gene matches: 4. The CDR3 consists of 13 residues. Germline loops: CDR1 SNHLY, CDR2 FYNNEI. As DNA, the CDR3 is TGTGCCAGCAGTCGACAGGGGACCCAGCCCCAGCATTTT. It encodes CASSRQGTQPQHF.

Comment on this clone: The junction and the germline gene differ at one end; a read error may be behind it. Different DNA sequences within this sample yield the same CDR3. The chain joins TRBV2 to TRBJ1-2; D might be TRBD1 (5 bases). Germline V gene lookup returns CDR1 SNHLY and CDR2 FYNNEI. CDR3 length: 14 residues. CDR3 bases: TGTGCCAGCAGTGACCTGGGGCGCTTTTATGGTTACACCTTC. Translation: CASSDLGRFYGYTF.